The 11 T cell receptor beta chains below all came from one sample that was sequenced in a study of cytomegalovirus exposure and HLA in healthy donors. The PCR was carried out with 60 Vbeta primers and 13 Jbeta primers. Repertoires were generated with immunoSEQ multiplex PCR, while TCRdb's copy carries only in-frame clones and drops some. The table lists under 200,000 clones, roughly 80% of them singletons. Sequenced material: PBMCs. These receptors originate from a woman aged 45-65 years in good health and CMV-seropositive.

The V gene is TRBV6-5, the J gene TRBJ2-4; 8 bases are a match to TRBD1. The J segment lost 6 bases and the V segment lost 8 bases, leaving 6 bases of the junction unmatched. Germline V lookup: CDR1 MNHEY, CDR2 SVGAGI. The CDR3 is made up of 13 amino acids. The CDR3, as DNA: TGTGCCAGCGATCAGGGGGCTGGAAACATTCAGTACTTC. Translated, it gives CASDQGAGNIQYF.

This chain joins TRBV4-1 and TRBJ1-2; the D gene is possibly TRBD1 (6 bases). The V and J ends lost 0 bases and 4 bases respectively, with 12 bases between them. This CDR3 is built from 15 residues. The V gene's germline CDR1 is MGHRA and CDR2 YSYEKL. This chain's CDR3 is CASSQDYQQGYGYTF. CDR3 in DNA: TGCGCCAGCAGCCAAGATTACCAACAGGGCTATGGCTACACCTTC.

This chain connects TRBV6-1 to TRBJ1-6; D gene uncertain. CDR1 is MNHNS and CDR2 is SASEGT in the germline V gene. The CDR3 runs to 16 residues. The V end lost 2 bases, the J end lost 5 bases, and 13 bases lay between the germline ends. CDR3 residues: CASSEWAGSHNSPLHF. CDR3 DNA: TGTGCCAGCAGTGAATGGGCAGGAAGTCATAATTCACCCCTCCACTTT.

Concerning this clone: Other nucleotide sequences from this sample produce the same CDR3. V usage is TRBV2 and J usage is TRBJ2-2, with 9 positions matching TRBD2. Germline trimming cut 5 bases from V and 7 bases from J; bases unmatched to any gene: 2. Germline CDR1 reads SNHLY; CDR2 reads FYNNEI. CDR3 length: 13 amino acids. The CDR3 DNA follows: TGTGCCAGCAGTACGACTAGCGGCGGGGAGCTGTTTTTT. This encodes CASSTTSGGELFF.

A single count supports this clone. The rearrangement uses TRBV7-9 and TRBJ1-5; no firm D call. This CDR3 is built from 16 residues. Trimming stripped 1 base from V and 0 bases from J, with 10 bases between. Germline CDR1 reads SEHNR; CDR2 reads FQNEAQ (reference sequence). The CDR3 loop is CASSLVVGSSNQPQHF. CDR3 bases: TGTGCCAGCAGCTTAGTTGTAGGGAGTAGCAATCAGCCCCAGCATTTT.

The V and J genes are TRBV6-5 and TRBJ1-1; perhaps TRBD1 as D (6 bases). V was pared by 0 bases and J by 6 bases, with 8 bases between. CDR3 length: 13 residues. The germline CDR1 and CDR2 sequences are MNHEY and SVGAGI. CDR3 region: CASSYSQGPEAFF. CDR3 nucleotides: TGTGCCAGCAGTTACTCGCAGGGGCCTGAAGCTTTCTTT.

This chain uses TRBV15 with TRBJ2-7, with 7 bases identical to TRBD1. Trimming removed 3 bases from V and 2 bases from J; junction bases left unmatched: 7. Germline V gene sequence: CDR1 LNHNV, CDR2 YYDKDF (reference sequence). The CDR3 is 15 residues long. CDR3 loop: CATSSGADRAYEQYF. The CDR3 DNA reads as TGTGCCACCAGCAGTGGTGCCGACAGGGCCTACGAGCAGTACTTC.

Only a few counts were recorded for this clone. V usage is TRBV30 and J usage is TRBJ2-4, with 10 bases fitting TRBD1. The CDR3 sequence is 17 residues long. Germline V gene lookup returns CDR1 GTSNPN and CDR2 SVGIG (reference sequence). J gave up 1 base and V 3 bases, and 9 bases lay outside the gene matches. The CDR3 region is CAWRDRGLAYAKNIQYF. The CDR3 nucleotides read TGTGCCTGGAGAGACAGGGGGCTCGCTTATGCCAAAAACATTCAGTACTTC. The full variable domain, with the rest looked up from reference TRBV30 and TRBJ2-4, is SQTIHQWPATLVQPVGSPLSLECTVEGTSNPNLYWYRQAAGRGLQLLFYSVGIGQISSEVPQNLSASRPQDRQFILSSKKLLLSDSGFYLCAWRDRGLAYAKNIQYFGAGTRLSVL.

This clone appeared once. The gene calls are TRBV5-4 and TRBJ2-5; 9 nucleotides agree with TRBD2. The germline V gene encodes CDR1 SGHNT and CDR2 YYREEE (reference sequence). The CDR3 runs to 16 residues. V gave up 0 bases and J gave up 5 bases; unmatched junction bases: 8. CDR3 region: CASSLEGLAGFETQYF. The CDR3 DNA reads TGTGCCAGCAGCTTGGAGGGGCTAGCGGGGTTCGAGACCCAGTACTTC. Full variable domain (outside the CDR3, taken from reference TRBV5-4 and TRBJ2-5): ETGVTQSPTHLIKTRGQQVTLRCSSQSGHNTVSWYQQALGQGPQFIFQYYREEENGRGNFPPRFSGLQFPNYSSELNVNALELDDSALYLCASSLEGLAGFETQYFGPGTRLLVL.

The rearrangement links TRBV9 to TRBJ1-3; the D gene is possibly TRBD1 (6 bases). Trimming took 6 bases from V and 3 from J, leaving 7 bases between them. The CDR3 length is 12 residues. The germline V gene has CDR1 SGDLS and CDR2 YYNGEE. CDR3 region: CASTGDGNTIYF. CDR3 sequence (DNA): TGTGCCAGCACAGGGGATGGAAACACCATATATTTT.

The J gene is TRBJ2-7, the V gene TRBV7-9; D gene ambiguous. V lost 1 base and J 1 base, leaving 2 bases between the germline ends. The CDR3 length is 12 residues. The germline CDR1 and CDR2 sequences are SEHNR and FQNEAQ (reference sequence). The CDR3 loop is CASSLVSYEQYF. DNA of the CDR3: TGTGCCAGCAGCTTAGTATCCTACGAGCAGTACTTC.